Below, 4 T cell receptor beta chains from the same sample are listed, as sequenced in a study of blood T cell repertoires in COVID-19. Using immunoSEQ multiplex PCR, the repertoire was profiled, and TCRdb retains in-frame clones only, with some absent. This table has some 150,000 clones, about 85% appearing once. Sequencing input: peripheral blood. These receptors were obtained from a man aged 60 to 75 who had recovered from COVID-19.

This clone occurred once. This chain uses TRBV7-2 with TRBJ2-3, with D perhaps TRBD2 (5 bases). There are 15 residues in the CDR3. The germline V gene has CDR1 SGHTA and CDR2 FQGNSA. Trimming removed 1 base at V and 3 bases at J, with 11 bases between. In nucleotides, the CDR3 is TGTGCCAGCAGCTTAGAACGGGGATTGACAGATACGCAGTATTTT. Translating gives CASSLERGLTDTQYF.

The chain employs TRBV19 and TRBJ1-5; the D is unclear. Between the trimmed V and J ends, which lost 1 base and 7 bases, there was a span of 14 bases. Germline V lookup: CDR1 LNHDA, CDR2 SQIVND (reference sequence). The CDR3 is 15 amino acids. The CDR3 DNA follows: TGTGCCAGTAGTATAGGAGGAACGACGCGCCAGCCCCAGCATTTT. Translating it yields CASSIGGTTRQPQHF.

This chain connects TRBV29-1 to TRBJ2-5; D not resolved. CDR3 length: 13 residues. V lost 3 bases and J 1 base, leaving 9 bases between the germline ends. Germline V gene lookup returns CDR1 SQVTM and CDR2 ANQGSEA. The CDR3 sequence: CSVDLDSQETQYF. The CDR3 coding sequence is TGCAGCGTTGACTTAGACTCCCAAGAGACCCAGTACTTC. Complete variable domain (other parts from reference TRBV29-1 and TRBJ2-5): SAVISQKPSRDICQRGTSLTIQCQVDSQVTMMFWYRQQPGQSLTLIATANQGSEATYESGFVIDKFPISRPNLTFSTLTVSNMSPEDSSIYLCSVDLDSQETQYFGPGTRLLVL.

The chain links TRBV7-2 to TRBJ2-1, with 8 bases matching TRBD2. The CDR3 covers 15 residues. Germline-derived CDR1 and CDR2 are SGHTA and FQGNSA. The ends lost 4 bases at V and 6 bases at J; junction bases unmatched: 8. CDR3: CASSSNSGTFNEQFF. The DNA for the CDR3 is TGTGCCAGCAGCTCCAATAGCGGGACTTTCAATGAGCAGTTCTTC. Supplemented by reference TRBV7-2 and TRBJ2-1, the full variable domain reads GAGVSQSPSNKVTEKGKDVELRCDPISGHTALYWYRQSLGQGLEFLIYFQGNSAPDKSGLPSDRFSAERTGGSVSTLTIQRTQQEDSAVYLCASSSNSGTFNEQFFGPGTRLTVL.